This T cell receptor beta chain comes out of a study of metastatic and nonmetastatic thyroid tumors. Per the germline V gene, CDR1 is MDHEN and CDR2 is SYDVKM. The junction had 19 bases not matched to a gene; V was cut back by 7 bases and J by 0 bases. The CDR3 has 20 residues. Patients had received no treatment of any kind before thyroid surgery. Study results and caveats: Relative to benign nodules, malignant thyroid tumors were reportedly characterized by significantly elevated TCR beta diversity in blood and tumor.

The sample holds a few counts of this clone. Its antigen remains unknown. TCRdb reassembled clones from the PCR reads with MiXCR. The sample holds 35,000 to 55,000 clones; around 2.9% are singletons and the top ten take roughly 9.1%. Sequences were obtained from blood. This receptor was identified in a female donor with papillary thyroid cancer or a benign thyroid nodule (not recorded which). Some clones in this sample may be carry-over from other donors' samples. The V and J genes are TRBV28 and TRBJ2-3, with 10 bases that match TRBD2. Here the CDR3 DNA reads TGTGCCAGCACCCCCGGAGGTAGCGGGAGGAGTGGGGTGAGCACAGATACGCAGTATTTT. As protein: CASTPGGSGRSGVSTDTQYF.